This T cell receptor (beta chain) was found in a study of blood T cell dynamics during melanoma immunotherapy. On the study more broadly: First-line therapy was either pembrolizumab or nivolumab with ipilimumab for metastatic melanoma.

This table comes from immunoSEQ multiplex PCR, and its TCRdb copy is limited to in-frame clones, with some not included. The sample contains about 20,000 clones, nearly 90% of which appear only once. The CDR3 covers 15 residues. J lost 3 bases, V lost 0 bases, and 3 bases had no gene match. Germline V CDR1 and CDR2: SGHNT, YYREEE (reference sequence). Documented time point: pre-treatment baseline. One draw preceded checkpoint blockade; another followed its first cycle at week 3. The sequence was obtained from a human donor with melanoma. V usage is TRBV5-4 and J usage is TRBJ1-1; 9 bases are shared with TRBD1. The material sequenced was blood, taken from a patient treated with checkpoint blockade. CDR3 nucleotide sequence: TGTGCCAGCAGCTTGGGACAGGGGGTCGACACTGAAGCTTTCTTT. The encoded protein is CASSLGQGVDTEAFF.